The source of this TCR beta chain is a study of OX40 agonist ivuxolimab in advanced cancers. In the study overall: Ivuxolimab was an agonistic, fully human IgG2 monoclonal antibody directed against OX40 (CD134), a costimulatory receptor. Intravenous ivuxolimab was administered to patients every 2 weeks at six dose levels: 0.01, 0.1, 0.3, 1.5, 3 and 10 mg/kg. Of the roughly 54 dose-escalation patients, hepatocellular carcinoma was present in around 20, melanoma in around 15, renal cell carcinoma in 9 and head and neck cancer in 9. In the dose-escalation cohort, roughly 80% of patients were male, and the mean age was approximately 60 years, with a range of about 23 to 90. Patients were allowed to have had prior anti-PD-1, anti-PD-L1 or anti-CTLA-4 therapy, and approximately 40% of the dose-escalation patients had been treated with checkpoint inhibitors. Partial responses occurred in three dose-escalation patients, of whom one had hepatocellular carcinoma and two had cutaneous melanoma. Peripheral TCRbeta sequencing was intended to test whether TCR sequence diversity was altered and clonal T-cell expansion was caused by ivuxolimab. The paper describes the monotherapy dose-escalation part (N of about 57 patients) of the phase I trial of ivuxolimab.

The trial excluded patients who had a history of autoimmune disease or were on systemic immunosuppression. In every dose cohort, peripheral blood was drawn for TCR sequencing at baseline, cycle 4 day 1, and cycle 7 day 1. The samples were drawn from a first-in-human, open-label, multicenter phase I dose-escalation trial of ivuxolimab. Adults with locally advanced or metastatic melanoma, renal cell carcinoma, hepatocellular carcinoma or head and neck squamous cell carcinoma were enrolled in the trial. Before TCR sequencing, CD4+ T cells and CD8+ T cells from peripheral blood were sorted into separate populations. For sequencing of the TCRbeta CDR3 region, genomic DNA was extracted from the sorted cells. The immunoSEQ Assay was used to sequence the TCRbeta CDR3 regions. Entries here come from immuneACCESS through TCRdb and include only in-frame sequences with V and J called. Some clones fail to appear in such tables; in the studies checked, an unresolved V gene covers under half of the shortfall, and the cause of the remainder is unknown. Within this sample are about 74,000 clones, with 84% of them counted one time only. The top ten constitute around 6.6% of the sample.

Results the study describes overall, beyond this receptor: At doses from 0.1 to 3.0 mg/kg, clonal expansion was seen in both CD4+ and CD8+ blood T cells between baseline and week 6. After ivuxolimab, expanded clones were on average more numerous among CD8+ T cells than among CD4+ T cells. The antigen specificity of the peripheral T cells that underwent clonal expansion was not determined. Low levels of normalized T-cell clonal expansion were also seen in some nonresponding patients. In the 0.1-3.0 mg/kg groups, partial responders had among the lowest normalized peripheral clonal expansion, particularly in CD8+ T cells.

Spanning cysteine to phenylalanine, the CDR3 consists of 16 amino acids. Just the 48-base CDR3 DNA is kept, in frame starting at base 1. V sheds 4 bases and J sheds 7 bases, leaving 19 bases between their ends. Per the germline V gene, SGHTA is the CDR1 and FQGNSA is the CDR2. On this clone itself: Its antigen is not yet known. Qualities for individual bases were not recorded, and no much larger clone is one base off.

The chain links TRBV7-2 with TRBJ2-2; too little of a D gene remains to name it. The receptor's source is an adult with an advanced solid tumor such as melanoma, head and neck, liver or kidney cancer. This sample comprised CD4+ or CD8+ T cells sorted from blood, obtained in a trial of the OX40 agonist ivuxolimab. For the CDR3, the sequence is CASSWIRATRNGELFF. Read as DNA, the sequence is TGTGCCAGCAGCTGGATTCGGGCCACCCGCAACGGGGAGCTGTTTTTT.